The 25 T cell receptor beta chains below all came from one sample that was sequenced in a study of PD-1 blockade in classical Hodgkin lymphoma. Relapse was seen in all patients after autologous stem cell transplantation, and brentuximab vedotin exposure was variable. Some clones are missing from TCRdb's copy, which holds only in-frame ones; the method was immunoSEQ multiplex PCR. The sample shows about 60,000 clones, 90% of them seen only once. The sample in question was peripheral blood mononuclear cells (PBMCs), obtained at baseline. The receptors derive from a human donor with classical Hodgkin lymphoma.

The V call is TRBV4-1, the J call TRBJ1-2; D possibly corresponds to TRBD1 (5 bases). V lost 7 bases, J lost 3 bases, and 18 bases lay in between. CDR3 length: 15 residues. CDR1 MGHRA and CDR2 YSYEKL come from the germline V gene. The CDR3 spells CASTKGPGFDYGYTF. The CDR3 DNA reads as TGCGCCAGCACAAAGGGGCCCGGGTTCGACTATGGCTACACCTTC.

The chain recombines TRBV20-1 with TRBJ2-5; no firm D call. V lost 6 bases and J lost 5, with 1 base in between. Germline V gene sequence: CDR1 DFQATT, CDR2 SNEGSKA (reference sequence). The CDR3 is made up of 8 amino acids. This chain's CDR3 is CSAETQYF. The DNA for the CDR3 is TGCAGTGCGGAGACCCAGTACTTC.

This clone was seen just once. This chain joins TRBV18 and TRBJ1-4; a possible D gene is TRBD1 (5 bases). V shed 2 bases and J shed 8 bases, with 9 bases lying between them. The CDR3 sequence is 13 residues long. The germline gives CDR1 KGHSH, CDR2 LQKENI. The CDR3 spells CASSPWGDEKLFF. The CDR3 DNA reads as TGTGCCAGCTCACCATGGGGGGACGAAAAACTGTTTTTT.

The chain employs TRBV4-2 and TRBJ2-3; D uncertain. Germline CDR1 and CDR2: LGHNA and YNFKEQ. This CDR3 spans 14 amino acids. Trimming shortened V by 4 bases and J by 1 base, and 9 bases separated the two germline ends. The CDR3 region is CASSPRRGTDTQYF. CDR3 bases: TGTGCCAGCAGCCCCCGACGGGGCACAGATACGCAGTATTTT.

The chain links TRBV5-4 to TRBJ2-1, with 13 bases lining up with TRBD2. The CDR3 is 17 residues long. The germline CDR1 and CDR2 sequences are SGHNT and YYREEE (reference sequence). After removal of 0 bases from V and 0 bases from J, the junction contained 0 bases not matched to a gene. The CDR3 coding sequence is TGTGCCAGCAGCTTGGGGACTAGCGGGAGCTCCTACAATGAGCAGTTCTTC. Its translation: CASSLGTSGSSYNEQFF. The variable domain in full, completed from reference TRBV5-4 and TRBJ2-1, reads ETGVTQSPTHLIKTRGQQVTLRCSSQSGHNTVSWYQQALGQGPQFIFQYYREEENGRGNFPPRFSGLQFPNYSSELNVNALELDDSALYLCASSLGTSGSSYNEQFFGPGTRLTVL.

V is TRBV4-1 and J is TRBJ2-1; 10 bases map to TRBD2. V trimming: 4 bases; J trimming: 7 bases; junction bases outside the gene matches: 4. Looked up from germline, CDR1 is MGHRA and CDR2 is YSYEKL. The CDR3 covers 14 residues. The CDR3 loop reads CASSPQRGGNEQFF. CDR3 DNA sequence: TGCGCCAGCAGCCCCCAGCGGGGGGGGAATGAGCAGTTCTTC.

The chain is built from TRBV30 and TRBJ1-5, with D perhaps TRBD1 (5 bases). Looked up from germline, CDR1 is GTSNPN and CDR2 is SVGIG (reference sequence). The CDR3 sequence is 17 residues long. V was pared by 1 base and J by 0 bases, with 16 bases between. In DNA form, the CDR3 reads TGTGCCTGGAGTGGAGCAGGGACCACGTTTAGCAATCAGCCCCAGCATTTT. Translating it yields CAWSGAGTTFSNQPQHF.

This clone occurred once. The chain uses TRBV28 and TRBJ2-5; 8 bases align to TRBD2. V lost 2 bases and J lost 1; bases outside the gene matches: 6. The CDR3 runs 16 residues. CDR1 and CDR2 from the germline V gene are MDHEN and SYDVKM. The CDR3 loop is CASSLVREGVQETQYF. DNA of the CDR3: TGTGCCAGCAGTTTAGTCCGGGAGGGCGTCCAAGAGACCCAGTACTTC.

The chain has TRBV18 and TRBJ2-5, with no clear D. This CDR3 contains 12 residues. V was cut by 6 bases and J by 2 bases, with 7 bases left in between. CDR1 is KGHSH, CDR2 LQKENI, per germline. The CDR3 DNA reads TGTGCCAGCTCGGGAAATCAAGAGACCCAGTACTTC. Translation: CASSGNQETQYF.

As concerns this clone: The likely explanation is a read error, given a far larger clone one base away. The chain combines TRBV9 with TRBJ2-1; D gene uncertain. This CDR3 has 15 residues. The germline CDR1 and CDR2 sequences are SGDLS and YYNGEE. The CDR3, as DNA: TGTGCCAGCAGCGTAGAGGCTAGTCCCTACAATGGGCAGTTCTTC. Protein sequence: CASSVEASPYNGQFF.

This clone was counted a few times. The CDR3 nucleotides read TGTGCCAGCAGCTTGGGACAAGTACAAGAGACCCAGTACTTC. Translating it yields CASSLGQVQETQYF. The rearrangement uses TRBV5-6 and TRBJ2-5, with D hard to call. The germline V gene encodes CDR1 SGHDT and CDR2 YYEEEE. The V end lost 0 bases, the J end lost 2 bases, and 8 bases lay between the germline ends. The CDR3 totals 14 residues.

Written as DNA, the CDR3 is TGTGCCAGCAGCTTACTAACGGGAGGGCCCTACAATGAGCAGTTCTTC. This sequence encodes CASSLLTGGPYNEQFF. J is TRBJ2-1 and V is TRBV7-3; 8 bases map to TRBD2. V shed 2 bases, J shed 2 bases, and the junction held 5 bases outside the gene matches. CDR1 is SGHTA and CDR2 is FQGTGA in the germline V gene. This CDR3 is built from 16 residues.

The chain recombines TRBV7-9 with TRBJ2-3; D might be TRBD1 (5 bases). Germline CDR1 reads SEHNR; CDR2 reads FQNEAQ (reference sequence). V lost 1 base and J lost 6, with 11 bases in between. This CDR3 is built from 14 residues. CDR3 loop: CASSLVAGMDTQYF. CDR3 coding DNA: TGTGCCAGCAGCTTAGTGGCAGGGATGGATACGCAGTATTTT.

With respect to this clone: In this CDR3 the conserved last residue, phenylalanine or tryptophan, is missing, so a read error is likely. The chain employs TRBV15 and TRBJ1-5; D gene uncertain. Germline-derived CDR1 and CDR2 are LNHNV and YYDKDF (reference sequence). The V gene lost 0 bases and the J gene lost 0 bases, with 6 bases spanning the gap. The CDR3 covers 15 residues. CDR3 loop: CATSRETSSNQPQHS. As DNA, the CDR3 is TGTGCCACCAGCAGAGAAACAAGTAGCAATCAGCCCCAGCATTCT.

The chain links TRBV5-6 to TRBJ2-6; a possible D gene is TRBD1 (6 bases). The CDR3 runs 15 residues. Germline CDR1 SGHDT, CDR2 YYEEEE. Trimming left V 4 bases short and J 0 bases short, with 8 bases between. For the CDR3, the DNA is TGTGCCAGCAGCACAGGGAGCTCTGGGGCCAACGTCCTGACTTTC. Protein: CASSTGSSGANVLTF.

The CDR3 reads CASSSYRGNEQFF. The CDR3 DNA follows: TGTGCCAGCAGCTCTTACAGGGGTAATGAGCAGTTCTTC. The chain combines TRBV11-3 with TRBJ2-1, with 7 bases lining up with TRBD1. The ends lost 4 bases at V and 7 bases at J; junction bases unmatched: 4. This CDR3 contains 13 residues. CDR1 SGHNT and CDR2 YENEEA come from the germline V gene.

V and J are TRBV18 and TRBJ2-5; 15 nucleotides agree with TRBD2. The germline V gene encodes CDR1 KGHSH and CDR2 LQKENI. The V segment lost 6 bases and the J segment 2 bases; nucleotides outside the gene matches: 1. The CDR3 totals 15 residues. The CDR3 spells CASSGLAGGQETQYF. DNA of the CDR3: TGTGCCAGCTCGGGACTAGCGGGAGGACAAGAGACCCAGTACTTC. Looking up the rest from reference TRBV18 and TRBJ2-5 gives the full variable domain: NAGVMQNPRHLVRRRGQEARLRCSPMKGHSHVYWYRQLPEEGLKFMVYLQKENIIDESGMPKERFSAEFPKEGPSILRIQQVVRGDSAAYFCASSGLAGGQETQYFGPGTRLLVL.

This clone was seen a single time. The chain recombines TRBV9 with TRBJ2-3, with D possibly matching TRBD2 (5 bases). Germline CDR1 SGDLS, CDR2 YYNGEE. V shed 0 bases and J shed 6 bases, with 23 bases lying between them. The CDR3 loop spans 18 amino acids. CDR3 sequence (DNA): TGTGCCAGCAGCGTAGAGGAGAGAGGGCTAGCTTTGTCCGATACGCAGTATTTT. Protein product: CASSVEERGLALSDTQYF.

The rearrangement links TRBV10-3 to TRBJ1-3; the D is unclear. Germline V gene lookup returns CDR1 ENHRY and CDR2 SYGVKD. The CDR3 runs to 14 residues. Trimming took 3 bases from V and 0 from J, leaving 6 bases between them. CDR3 sequence (DNA): TGTGCCATCAGTGAAGCGTACTCTGGAAACACCATATATTTT. Its translation: CAISEAYSGNTIYF.

The V call is TRBV5-8, the J call TRBJ1-6; TRBD1 matches 10 bases. Germline CDR1 and CDR2: SGHTS and YDEGEE. With 3 bases clipped from V and 7 bases from J, the junction kept 4 bases outside the gene matches. This CDR3 spans 15 amino acids. CDR3 residues: CASSSTGGQNSPLHF. In nucleotides, the CDR3 is TGTGCCAGCAGCTCGACAGGGGGCCAGAATTCACCCCTCCACTTT.

The chain carries TRBV11-1 and TRBJ2-1, with 14 bases fitting TRBD2. The CDR3 totals 18 residues. Trimming cost V 5 bases and J 4 bases; bases outside gene matches: 10. Germline CDR1 reads SGHAT; CDR2 reads FQDESV (reference sequence). CDR3 region: CASSPDRLAGGIYNEQFF. CDR3 coding DNA: TGTGCCAGCAGCCCGGACCGACTAGCGGGAGGGATTTACAATGAGCAGTTCTTC.

This sequence joins TRBV27 and TRBJ1-1; 7 nucleotides agree with TRBD1. The CDR3 has 14 residues. CDR1 is MNHEY, CDR2 SMNVEV, per germline (reference sequence). Trimming took 6 bases from V and 0 from J; bases not matched to a gene: 4. CDR3 sequence: CASRYGQVNTEAFF. CDR3 bases: TGTGCCAGCAGATATGGACAGGTGAACACTGAAGCTTTCTTT.

The chain employs TRBV2 and TRBJ2-3; possibly TRBD2 for D (7 bases). Germline V gives CDR1 SNHLY, CDR2 FYNNEI. V was cut by 1 base and J by 3 bases, with 17 bases left in between. The CDR3 is 17 amino acids. CDR3 nucleotide sequence: TGTGCCAGCAGTGAAGGACGGGGGGCCTGGGGGACAGATACGCAGTATTTT. It is translated as CASSEGRGAWGTDTQYF.

This chain joins TRBV6-5 and TRBJ2-5; D ambiguous. V shed 4 bases and J shed 0 bases, with 6 bases lying between them. Germline V gives CDR1 MNHEY, CDR2 SVGAGI. CDR3 length: 13 amino acids. CDR3 bases: TGTGCCAGCAGTTCCAGACACCAAGAGACCCAGTACTTC. Translating gives CASSSRHQETQYF.

The chain is built from TRBV28 and TRBJ2-5, with D perhaps matching TRBD1 or TRBD2 (6 bases each). Trimming left V 4 bases short and J 5 bases short, with 20 bases between. The CDR3 loop spans 16 amino acids. From germline, CDR1 is MDHEN and CDR2 SYDVKM. In nucleotides, the CDR3 is TGTGCCAGCAGTTCACAGGGTCGGGGGTTTAGGGAGACCCAGTACTTC. It yields the protein CASSSQGRGFRETQYF.